The clone carrying this TCR beta chain was seen at least ten times. Its antigen remains unidentified. The sample belongs to a study of metastatic and nonmetastatic thyroid tumors. Study background: The comparison covered peripheral blood and tumor or nodule tissue in malignant and benign thyroid patients. Study observations and caveats: It was reported that TCR beta diversity was significantly higher in malignant thyroid tumors than benign nodules, in blood and tumor.

All patients were untreated before thyroid surgery. Study processing details: Differences in CDR3 between clinicopathological groups were drawn on to build a classifier intended to discriminate distant-metastatic papillary thyroid cancer patients. MiXCR reprocessed the PCR reads for TCRdb. Here the V and J calls rest on TCRdb's processing, not on the authors' analysis. The sample shows about 90,000 clones, 8% to 9.5% of them seen only once. Looked up from germline, CDR1 is LNHDA and CDR2 is SQIVND (reference sequence). The CDR3 has 16 amino acids. Trimming pared 4 bases from V and 0 bases from J, leaving 10 bases between.

The receptor was isolated from a female donor with papillary thyroid cancer or a benign thyroid nodule (not recorded which). Some clones in this sample may be carry-over from other donors' samples. The chain carries TRBV19 and TRBJ2-6, with no clear D. Sequencing was performed on blood. For the CDR3, the DNA is TGTGCCAGTAGTACGGACGGGCTCTCTGGGGCCAACGTCCTGACTTTC. Translating it yields CASSTDGLSGANVLTF.